This T cell receptor (beta chain) was sequenced during a study of T cells after posttransplantation cyclophosphamide. Findings and limits, study-wide: Skin or GI-infiltrating T cells shared few TRB sequences with blood. Later blood repertoires were often dominated by clones from the donor CD8+ memory compartment. TRB clonality was highly associated with recipient CMV seropositivity and reactivation.

Sequencing was performed with immunoSEQ multiplex PCR; in TCRdb, only in-frame clones are kept and a portion is missing. This repertoire lists roughly 26,000 clones without singletons; approximately 1.5% sits in the top ten. V gave up 4 bases and J gave up 2 bases, with 8 bases separating them. Germline V lookup: CDR1 SGHNT, CDR2 YENEEA. CDR3 length: 13 amino acids. This clone was seen many times. Antigen: not known. On the day of bone marrow donation, the related graft donor provided peripheral blood. The sequenced material came from PBMCs. The rearrangement joins TRBV11-3 to TRBJ2-5, with a weak D call TRBD2 (6 bases). The sequence was obtained from a man in his fifties or sixties in good health, CMV-negative, and a related stem cell transplant donor. The CDR3 is CASSSGLQETQYF. The CDR3 DNA sequence: TGTGCCAGCAGCTCGGGACTGCAAGAGACCCAGTACTTC.